These T cell receptor beta chains were read from a single sample in a study of graft-versus-host responses after intestinal transplantation. No antigen has been identified for these receptors. Some clones are missing from TCRdb's copy, which holds only in-frame ones; the method was immunoSEQ multiplex PCR. The repertoire includes about 92,000 clones, about 90% of them detected once, and about 6.3% sits in the top ten. Specimen: unstimulated CD8+ T cells sorted from spleen or lymph node cells, collected before intestinal transplant. The receptors stem from a human donor who received an intestinal transplant. Each CDR3 is given with its conserved first and last residue. A D gene is named only where the DNA matches it firmly. Some rows mark clone size as missing; the rest say once, few, many or name a class of expanded clone.

TRBV15,TRBJ1-1,.,.,CATSGDTEAFF,TGTGCCACCAGCGGGGACACTGAAGCTTTCTTT
TRBV27,TRBJ2-7,.,once,CASSLFQGEQYF,TGTGCCAGCAGTTTATTCCAGGGCGAGCAGTACTTC
TRBV2,TRBJ2-7,.,.,CASSDPGSYEQYF,TGTGCCAGCAGTGATCCAGGGTCCTACGAGCAGTACTTC
TRBV5-4,TRBJ2-5,TRBD2,.,CASSLGGLAVETQYF,TGTGCCAGCAGCTTGGGAGGGCTAGCGGTTGAGACCCAGTACTTC
TRBV27,TRBJ2-2,.,.,CASSLEPGELFF,TGTGCCAGCAGTTTAGAGCCAGGGGAGCTGTTTTTT
TRBV7-2,TRBJ2-7,.,.,CASSFNSYDTGASYEQYF,TGTGCCAGCAGCTTCAACAGCTACGATACGGGTGCGAGCTACGAGCAGTACTTC
TRBV5-1,TRBJ2-1,.,.,CASSFGNEQFF,TGCGCCAGCAGCTTCGGGAATGAGCAGTTCTTC
TRBV7-9,TRBJ2-2,.,.,CASRRARVRTGELFF,TGTGCCAGCAGACGAGCGAGGGTTCGCACCGGGGAGCTGTTTTTT
TRBV6-6,TRBJ2-7,.,few,CATDQGPSESEQYF,TGTGCCACCGACCAGGGACCATCGGAGAGCGAGCAGTACTTC
TRBV6-1,TRBJ1-3,.,.,CASRTTGSGNTIYF,TGTGCCAGCAGGACGACAGGTTCTGGAAACACCATATATTTT
TRBV19,TRBJ1-2,.,.,CASRHGLGNYGYTF,TGTGCCAGTAGACATGGGTTGGGGAACTATGGCTACACCTTC
TRBV7-2,TRBJ2-3,.,.,CASSLVAGTDTQYF,TGTGCCAGCAGCTTAGTGGCAGGGACAGATACGCAGTATTTT
TRBV5-5,TRBJ1-1,TRBD1,.,CASSLPGQAYTEAFF,TGTGCCAGCAGCCTACCGGGACAGGCATACACTGAAGCTTTCTTT
TRBV5-1,TRBJ2-5,.,.,CASSHSTVYQETQYF,TGCGCCAGCAGCCACTCGACGGTGTACCAAGAGACCCAGTACTTC
TRBV6-1,TRBJ2-1,.,.,CASSLLDAYNEQFF,TGTGCCAGCAGCTTATTGGACGCTTACAATGAGCAGTTCTTC
TRBV25-1,TRBJ1-1,.,.,CASSQDSRTAEAFF,TGTGCCAGCAGTCAGGACAGCCGAACGGCTGAAGCTTTCTTT
TRBV5-1,TRBJ1-3,.,.,CASSLGRAGNTIYF,TGCGCCAGCAGCTTGGGTAGGGCTGGAAACACCATATATTTT
TRBV27,TRBJ2-5,TRBD2,.,CASSFGSGIGETQYF,TGTGCCAGCAGTTTTGGTAGCGGGATTGGAGAGACCCAGTACTTC
TRBV5-5,TRBJ2-7,.,.,CASSPAVDSYEQYF,TGTGCCAGCAGCCCCGCTGTAGATTCCTACGAGCAGTACTTC
TRBV7-9,TRBJ1-1,TRBD1,.,CASSFRGTGVSEAFF,TGTGCCAGCAGCTTCCGGGGGACAGGCGTGTCTGAAGCTTTCTTT
TRBV28,TRBJ1-5,.,.,CASSLFLVTNQPQHF,TGTGCCAGCAGTTTGTTTCTGGTGACCAATCAGCCCCAGCATTTT
TRBV7-9,TRBJ1-6,TRBD1,.,CASSAGTGRSPLHF,TGTGCCAGCAGCGCCGGGACAGGGCGGTCACCCCTCCACTTT
TRBV19,TRBJ1-2,.,.,CASSSDGGSGNYGYTF,TGTGCCAGTAGCAGCGACGGAGGATCGGGTAACTATGGCTACACCTTC
TRBV6-1,TRBJ2-1,TRBD1,.,CASSPGTGIEQFF,TGTGCCAGCAGCCCCGGGACAGGGATTGAGCAGTTCTTC
TRBV7-3,TRBJ2-7,.,.,CASSPGSGYEQYF,TGTGCCAGCAGCCCGGGGTCGGGCTACGAGCAGTACTTC
TRBV6-5,TRBJ1-2,TRBD1,.,CASSYGQDLNYGYTF,TGTGCCAGCAGTTACGGACAGGACCTCAACTATGGCTACACCTTC
TRBV6-6,TRBJ2-7,TRBD2,.,CASNPAGTSGYEQYF,TGTGCCAGCAACCCCGCCGGGACTAGCGGCTACGAGCAGTACTTC
TRBV11-2,TRBJ1-2,.,.,CASSRVWGRGYTF,TGTGCCAGCAGCCGAGTGTGGGGGCGCGGCTACACCTTC
TRBV5-1,TRBJ2-1,TRBD2,.,CASSLGLGLATYNEQFF,TGCGCCAGCAGCTTGGGCTTGGGACTAGCTACCTACAATGAGCAGTTCTTC
TRBV4-1,TRBJ1-1,TRBD1,.,CASSQVGTAGEAFF,TGCGCCAGCAGCCAAGTCGGGACAGCGGGTGAAGCTTTCTTT
TRBV27,TRBJ2-7,.,.,CASSLERGLEQYF,TGTGCCAGCAGTTTGGAGAGGGGGTTGGAACAGTACTTC
TRBV7-9,TRBJ2-3,.,.,CASSWGPGTDTQYF,TGTGCCAGCAGTTGGGGGCCCGGGACAGATACGCAGTATTTT
TRBV6-1,TRBJ2-3,.,.,CASTRRDTDTQYF,TGTGCCAGCACACGGCGGGACACAGATACGCAGTATTTT
TRBV29-1,TRBJ1-1,.,.,CSVAKRGSNTEAFF,TGCAGCGTTGCGAAGAGGGGCTCGAACACTGAAGCTTTCTTT
TRBV28,TRBJ2-5,.,.,CASSSLEETQYF,TGTGCCAGCAGTTCCCTTGAGGAGACCCAGTACTTC
TRBV19,TRBJ2-7,.,.,CASSIGVLGHYEQYF,TGTGCCAGTAGTATTGGAGTTCTAGGGCACTACGAGCAGTACTTC
TRBV29-1,TRBJ2-3,TRBD2,.,CSVEGLAGSDTQYF,TGCAGCGTTGAAGGCCTAGCGGGCTCAGATACGCAGTATTTT
TRBV6-5,TRBJ2-5,.,.,CASSYGAYQETQYF,TGTGCCAGCAGTTACGGGGCCTACCAAGAGACCCAGTACTTC
TRBV19,TRBJ1-3,.,.,CASSSRLFGNTIYF,TGTGCCAGTAGTAGTCGTCTCTTTGGAAACACCATATATTTT
TRBV19,TRBJ2-1,.,.,CASSIRGSYNEQFF,TGTGCCAGTAGTATACGGGGCTCCTACAATGAGCAGTTCTTC
TRBV11-1,TRBJ2-5,.,once,CASSRDGETQYF,TGTGCCAGCAGCCGGGACGGGGAGACCCAGTACTTC
TRBV28,TRBJ2-7,.,.,CASSLAEGYEQYF,TGTGCCAGCAGTTTGGCGGAGGGGTACGAGCAGTACTTC
TRBV6-5,TRBJ2-1,.,.,CASSPPGYNEQFF,TGTGCCAGCAGTCCACCGGGCTACAATGAGCAGTTCTTC
TRBV9,TRBJ2-1,TRBD2,.,CASSGPSGGNYNEQFF,TGTGCCAGCAGCGGCCCTAGCGGGGGGAACTACAATGAGCAGTTCTTC
TRBV7-9,TRBJ1-3,.,once,CASRGLNTIYF,TGTGCCAGCCGGGGATTAAACACCATATATTTT